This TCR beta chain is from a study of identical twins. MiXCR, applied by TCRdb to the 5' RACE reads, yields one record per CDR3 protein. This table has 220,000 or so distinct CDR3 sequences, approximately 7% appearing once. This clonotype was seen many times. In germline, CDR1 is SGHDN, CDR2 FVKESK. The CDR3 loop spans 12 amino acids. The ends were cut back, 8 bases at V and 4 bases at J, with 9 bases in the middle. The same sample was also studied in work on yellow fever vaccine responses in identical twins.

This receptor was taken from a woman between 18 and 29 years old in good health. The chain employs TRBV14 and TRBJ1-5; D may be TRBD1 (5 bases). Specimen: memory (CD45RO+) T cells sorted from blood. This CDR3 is CASGGRNQPQHF. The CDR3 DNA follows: TGTGCCAGCGGGGGACGGAATCAGCCCCAGCATTTT.